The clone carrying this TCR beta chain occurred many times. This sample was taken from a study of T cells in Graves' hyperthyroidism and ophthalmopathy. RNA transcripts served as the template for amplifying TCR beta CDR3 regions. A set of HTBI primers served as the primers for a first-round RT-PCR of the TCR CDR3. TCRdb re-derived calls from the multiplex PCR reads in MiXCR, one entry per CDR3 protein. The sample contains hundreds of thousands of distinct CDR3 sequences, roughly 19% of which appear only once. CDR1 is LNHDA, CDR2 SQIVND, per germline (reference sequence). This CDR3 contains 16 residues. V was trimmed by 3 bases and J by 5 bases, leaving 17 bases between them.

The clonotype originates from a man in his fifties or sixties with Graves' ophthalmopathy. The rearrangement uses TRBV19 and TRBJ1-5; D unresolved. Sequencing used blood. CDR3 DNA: TGTGCCAGTAGTATCAGTCGAAGGGATCGGGATCAGCCCCAGCATTTT. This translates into CASSISRRDRDQPQHF.